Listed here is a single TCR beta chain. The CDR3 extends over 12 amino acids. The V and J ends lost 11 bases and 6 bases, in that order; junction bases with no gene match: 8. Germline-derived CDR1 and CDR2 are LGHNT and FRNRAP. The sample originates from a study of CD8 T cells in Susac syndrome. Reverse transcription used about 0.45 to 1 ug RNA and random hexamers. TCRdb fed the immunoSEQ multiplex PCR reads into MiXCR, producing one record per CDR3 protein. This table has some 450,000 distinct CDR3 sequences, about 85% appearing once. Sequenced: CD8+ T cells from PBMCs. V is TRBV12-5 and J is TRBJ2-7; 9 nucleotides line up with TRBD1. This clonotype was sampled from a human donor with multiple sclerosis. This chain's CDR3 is CASRTGAAEQYF. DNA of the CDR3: TGTGCTTCGAGGACAGGGGCGGCCGAGCAGTACTTC. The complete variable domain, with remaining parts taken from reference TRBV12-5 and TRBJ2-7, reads DARVTQTPRHKVTEMGQEVTMRCQPILGHNTVFWYRQTMMQGLELLAYFRNRAPLDDSGMPKDRFSAEMPDATLATLKIQPSEPRDSAVYFCASRTGAAEQYFGPGTRLTVT.